Listed below are T cell receptor beta chains from one sample, sequenced in a study of blood T cell repertoires in COVID-19. Profiling relied on immunoSEQ multiplex PCR, and the TCRdb table lists in-frame clones only, not all of them. The sample includes 150,000 to 200,000 clones, 70% to 90% of them seen just once. The sequencing input was peripheral blood. The receptors come from a woman aged 45-65 years with COVID-19, enrolled during active disease. The CDR3 runs from the conserved cysteine through the conserved F or W. D genes are given only for firm matches. Clone size is stated in some rows and not others, as once, few, many or a class when expanded.

j_call clone_size d_call v_call cdr3_nt cdr3_aa
TRBJ2-3 . . TRBV7-9 TGTGCCAGCAGCCACAGGGGGGGCGGGGGCCTTAGCACAGATACGCAGTATTTT CASSHRGGGGLSTDTQYF
TRBJ1-6 . TRBD1 TRBV7-9 TGTGCCAGCAGCTCGGGACAGTCTAATTCACCCCTCCACTTT CASSSGQSNSPLHF
TRBJ1-2 . TRBD1 TRBV27 TGTGCCAGCAGTGAGGACAGGCGTATCGGCTACACCTTC CASSEDRRIGYTF
TRBJ1-2 . . TRBV21-1 TGTGCCAGCAGCAAAGGGAGTCCCAGGGCTAACTATGGCTACACCTTC CASSKGSPRANYGYTF
TRBJ2-2 few TRBD2 TRBV10-3 TGTGCCATCAGTGAGTCGCGACTAGCGGGGGGCGACATGTTGGGCACCGGGGAGCTGTTTTTT CAISESRLAGGDMLGTGELFF
TRBJ1-2 few . TRBV12-3/TRBV12-4 TGTGCCAGCCAAGGGGCCTCCTATGGCTACACCTTC CASQGASYGYTF
TRBJ2-7 . . TRBV19 TGTGCCAGTATCGCAGGGCACTACGAGCAGTACTTC CASIAGHYEQYF
TRBJ2-1 . TRBD2 TRBV7-6 TGTGCCAGCAGCCTACGACTAGCGGGGGGCCCTCCGAATGAGCAGTTCTTC CASSLRLAGGPPNEQFF
TRBJ2-1 . TRBD1 TRBV27 TGTGCCAGCAGGCAAACCTGGACAGGGGGTTCTAGCGAGCAGTTCTTC CASRQTWTGGSSEQFF
TRBJ2-3 . . TRBV4-1 TGCGCCAGCAGCCCCCGGGACAATCCCACAGATACGCAGTATTTT CASSPRDNPTDTQYF
TRBJ1-4 few . TRBV4-3 TGCGCCAGCAGCCAAGAAAGGGGGGGAAAACTGTTTTTT CASSQERGGKLFF
TRBJ1-4 . TRBD1 TRBV7-9 TGTGCCAGCAGCTCCTTAGGGACAGCCTCTGAAAAACTGTTTTTT CASSSLGTASEKLFF
TRBJ2-5 . . TRBV9 TGTGCCAGCAGCGTAGCTTCGTGGGGCGTCGAGACCCAGTACTTC CASSVASWGVETQYF
TRBJ2-2 . . TRBV20-1 TGCAGTGCTAGTGTCGGGAGCACCGGGGAGCTGTTTTTT CSASVGSTGELFF
TRBJ1-1 . . TRBV28 TGTGCCAGCACCACATTACACCAAATTGGGAACACTGAAGCTTTCTTT CASTTLHQIGNTEAFF
TRBJ2-7 few . TRBV6-2/TRBV6-3 TGTGCCAGCAGCTTTCTAGGGACTTCCTACGAGCAGTACTTC CASSFLGTSYEQYF
TRBJ2-7 . TRBD1 TRBV7-2 TGTGCCAGCAAGAAGGGACAGTCTACCTACGAGCAGTACTTC CASKKGQSTYEQYF
TRBJ1-1 . . TRBV5-1 TGCGCCAGCAGCCGGTCCCATGCAGACAGGACCAACACTGAAGCTTTCTTT CASSRSHADRTNTEAFF
TRBJ1-2 . . TRBV12-3/TRBV12-4 TGTGCCAGCAGTGGTCGGTCCTATGGCTACACCTTC CASSGRSYGYTF
TRBJ2-5 . TRBD2 TRBV27 TGTGCCAGCAGTTTTTTCCCGGGACTAGTGCAGACCCAGTACTTC CASSFFPGLVQTQYF
TRBJ2-3 . . TRBV6-5 TGTGCCAGCATACGGGGTTACTCGGCAGATACGCAGTATTTT CASIRGYSADTQYF
TRBJ1-2 . . TRBV7-9 TGTGCCAGCAGCCATGGCAGTTCTAACTATGGCTACACCTTC CASSHGSSNYGYTF
TRBJ1-5 . . TRBV19 TGTGCCAGTAGTATAAGTCGACAGTTTAATCAGCCCCAGCATTTT CASSISRQFNQPQHF
TRBJ2-5 . . TRBV3-1/TRBV3-2 TGTGCCAGCAGCCAAGTGGGGGGGGCCCAAGAGACCCAGTACTTC CASSQVGGAQETQYF
TRBJ2-2 . TRBD1 TRBV5-1 TGCGCCAGCAGACCCCCTGGACAGGGCGAAGGCACCGGGGAGCTGTTTTTT CASRPPGQGEGTGELFF
TRBJ1-5 . TRBD1 TRBV12-5 TGTGCTAGTGGTCAGGGACAGGGGGGTCAGCCCCAGCATTTT CASGQGQGGQPQHF
TRBJ2-5 . . TRBV7-3 TGTGCCAGCAGCCCCCAACGTGGGGGGGCGGAGACCCAGTACTTC CASSPQRGGAETQYF
TRBJ2-6 . . TRBV4-1 TGCGCCAGCAGCCAGGCCGGGGGGACAGGTATCTCTGGGGCCAACGTCCTGACTTTC CASSQAGGTGISGANVLTF
TRBJ2-7 . . TRBV5-8 TGTGCCAGCAGCTTGGGACAGGCCAGCTCCTACGAGCAGTACTTC CASSLGQASSYEQYF
TRBJ2-7 . . TRBV4-3 TGCGCCAGCAGCCAAGAATCTAGTTCGGTCTACGAGCAGTACTTC CASSQESSSVYEQYF
TRBJ1-2 few TRBD1 TRBV5-4 TGTGCCAGCAGCGACGGCCGGAAGGGGGCCCATGGCTACACCTTC CASSDGRKGAHGYTF
TRBJ2-7 . . TRBV6-2/TRBV6-3 TGTGCCAGCAGTTACTTGGGGGGGCCCGACGAGCAGTACTTC CASSYLGGPDEQYF
TRBJ1-5 once TRBD1 TRBV6-5 TGTGCCAGCAGCAGGGGGCTAGATCAGCCCCAGCATTTT CASSRGLDQPQHF
TRBJ1-2 few TRBD1 TRBV6-5 TGTGCCGTCCGGGACAGCTTGTCGAACTATGGCTACACCTTC CAVRDSLSNYGYTF
TRBJ2-1 once TRBD1 TRBV4-1 TGCGCCAGCAGCCAAGGGACAGGGGGTGGGAATGAGCAGTTCTTC CASSQGTGGGNEQFF
TRBJ2-4 . TRBD1 TRBV27 TGTGCCAGCAAGGGACAGGGCTCCATTCAGTACTTC CASKGQGSIQYF
TRBJ1-1 once . TRBV19 TGTGCCAGTAGTATCGGTCAGGGCCCTGAAGCTTTCTTT CASSIGQGPEAFF
TRBJ1-1 . . TRBV5-1 TGCGCCAGCAGCTCGGATGGGGGGTCCGAAGCTTTCTTT CASSSDGGSEAFF
TRBJ2-6 . . TRBV5-5 TGTGCCAGCAGCTTGACAGCCTCTGGGGCCAACGTCCTGACTTTC CASSLTASGANVLTF
TRBJ1-1 . . TRBV2 TGTGCCAGCAGTCCCGGACAGCCGAACACTGAAGCTTTCTTT CASSPGQPNTEAFF
TRBJ1-6 . . TRBV6-4 TGTGCCAGCAGTGACTCCGTTAATTCACCCCTCCACTTT CASSDSVNSPLHF
TRBJ2-7 . . TRBV28 TGTGCCAGCAGCCCTACTCCGGGACAAGGCTACGAGCAGTACTTC CASSPTPGQGYEQYF
TRBJ2-1 . . TRBV5-1 TGCGCCAGCAGCTCCGGGTCTCTTAGCTCCTACAATGAGCAGTTCTTC CASSSGSLSSYNEQFF